These 5 T cell receptor beta chains share one sample of origin, sequenced in a study of T cell changes during pregnancy in multiple sclerosis. This table comes from immunoSEQ multiplex PCR, and its TCRdb copy is limited to in-frame clones, with some not included. Counted here are around 97,000 clones, 90% occurring once; the ten biggest clones make up just over 0.75%. This specimen consisted of peripheral blood, obtained in the second trimester of pregnancy. Source of these receptors: a female donor in good health, enrolled as a control in a pregnancy study.

CDR3 region: CASSRTSGYEQYF. CDR3 sequence (DNA): TGCGCCAGCAGCCGGACTAGCGGCTACGAGCAGTACTTC. The rearrangement uses TRBV4-3 and TRBJ2-7; TRBD2 matches at 10 bases. The J segment lost 3 bases and the V segment lost 4 bases, leaving 0 bases of the junction unmatched. The length of the CDR3 is 13 residues. Germline V gene lookup returns CDR1 LGHNA and CDR2 YSLEER.

The V call is TRBV28, the J call TRBJ2-2, with TRBD1 matching over 7 bases. V shed 7 bases and J 7 bases; nucleotides not matched to a gene: 12. The V gene's germline CDR1 is MDHEN and CDR2 SYDVKM. The CDR3 length is 15 residues. CDR3 in DNA: TGTGCCAGCATACATCAGACAGGGATCGGCGGGGAGCTGTTTTTT. Translating it yields CASIHQTGIGGELFF.

The V call is TRBV29-1, the J call TRBJ2-3, with D tentatively TRBD2 (6 bases). CDR1 SQVTM and CDR2 ANQGSEA come from the germline V gene. Trimming removed 7 bases from V and 2 bases from J, with 22 bases in between. This CDR3 has 16 amino acids. In nucleotides, the CDR3 is TGCAGCGCCGGGCGGTTAGGTAGCGGTTACACAGATACGCAGTATTTT. Amino acid sequence: CSAGRLGSGYTDTQYF.

V and J are TRBV4-1 and TRBJ2-1, with TRBD2 matching 14 bases. The CDR3 loop spans 18 amino acids. The V and J ends lost 4 bases and 1 base, in that order; junction bases with no gene match: 6. Per the germline V gene, CDR1 is MGHRA and CDR2 is YSYEKL. DNA of the CDR3: TGCGCCAGCAGCCTAGGGACTAGCGGGAGTGTTTCCTACAATGAGCAGTTCTTC. Residues: CASSLGTSGSVSYNEQFF.

DNA for the CDR3: TGTGCCAGCAGCCCAACTCGGGAGGGGGGACACCTGAACACTGAAGCTTTCTTT. It encodes CASSPTREGGHLNTEAFF. The rearrangement uses TRBV7-6 and TRBJ1-1, with D possibly matching TRBD1 (6 bases). This CDR3 is built from 18 residues. Looked up from germline, CDR1 is SGHVS and CDR2 is FNYEAQ. The V and J ends lost 5 bases and 0 bases respectively, with 22 bases between them. Full variable domain (outside the CDR3, taken from reference TRBV7-6 and TRBJ1-1): GAGVSQSPRYKVTKRGQDVALRCDPISGHVSLYWYRQALGQGPEFLTYFNYEAQQDKSGLPNDRFSAERPEGSISTLTIQRTEQRDSAMYRCASSPTREGGHLNTEAFFGQGTRLTVV.